The T cell receptor (beta chain) described here comes from a study of blood T cell repertoires in COVID-19. About the research overall: Researchers got acute and convalescent COVID-19 samples from the United States, Italy and Spain.

This clone has a single count. V was shortened by 6 bases and J by 4 bases, with 15 bases between the two germline ends. This CDR3 is built from 14 residues. In germline, CDR1 is SGHTA, CDR2 FQGTGA. Authors' processing steps: Nucleated cell number was recorded as an estimate derived from reference gene primer amplification. The assay was immunoSEQ multiplex PCR, and TCRdb's table has in-frame clones only and misses some. Clone size and V and J calls were adopted from that table, with D and trimming inferred from the DNA. The repertoire holds roughly 30,000 clones, with over 75% as singletons. The receptor's source is a human donor in a cohort sampled during active COVID-19. Source material: peripheral blood. The gene calls are TRBV7-3 and TRBJ1-1; D may be TRBD1 (5 bases). Here the CDR3 reads CASSPMGEGTEAFF. As DNA, the CDR3 is TGTGCCAGCAGTCCAATGGGGGAGGGCACTGAAGCTTTCTTT.